These T cell receptor beta chains were read from a single sample in a study of T cell changes during pregnancy in multiple sclerosis. Sequencing was performed with immunoSEQ multiplex PCR; in TCRdb, only in-frame clones are kept and a portion is missing. The sample contains approximately 87,000 clones, about 93% of which appear only once. The material was CD4+ T cells from peripheral blood mononuclear cells, obtained in the second trimester of pregnancy. All receptors come from a female donor with multiple sclerosis, enrolled in a pregnancy study. Both conserved end residues are part of each CDR3. The order of the fields is clone size, J gene, V gene, D gene, CDR3 protein, CDR3 DNA. The D gene is left open where the match is weak. Clone size is not always given. Where it is, it says once, few, many or a class for expanded clones.

size: -
J: TRBJ2-3
V: TRBV5-6
D: TRBD2
CDR3: CASSLAASGGAGTQYF
DNA: TGTGCCAGCAGCTTGGCAGCTAGCGGGGGTGCCGGTACGCAGTATTTT

size: -
J: TRBJ2-2
V: TRBV15
D: -
CDR3: CATSRDLAGELFF
DNA: TGTGCCACCAGCAGAGATCTTGCCGGGGAGCTGTTTTTT

size: few
J: TRBJ1-2
V: TRBV13
D: -
CDR3: CASSFTTGANYGYTF
DNA: TGTGCCAGCAGCTTTACCACCGGAGCTAACTATGGCTACACCTTC

size: -
J: TRBJ2-7
V: TRBV19
D: TRBD2
CDR3: CASSLGGSHYEQYF
DNA: TGTGCCAGTAGCCTGGGGGGGAGCCACTACGAGCAGTACTTC

size: -
J: TRBJ1-2
V: TRBV29-1
D: -
CDR3: CSVEVLRDFNYGYTF
DNA: TGCAGCGTTGAAGTATTACGGGACTTTAACTATGGCTACACCTTC

size: -
J: TRBJ1-5
V: TRBV19
D: -
CDR3: CASSLEVPEQPQHF
DNA: TGTGCCAGTAGTCTCGAAGTTCCCGAGCAGCCCCAGCATTTT

size: -
J: TRBJ2-1
V: TRBV6-6
D: -
CDR3: CASNRNNEQFF
DNA: TGTGCCAGCAACAGAAACAATGAGCAGTTCTTC

size: -
J: TRBJ1-1
V: TRBV6-6
D: -
CDR3: CASSPSFKAFF
DNA: TGTGCCAGCAGTCCTAGCTTTAAAGCTTTCTTT

size: -
J: TRBJ1-2
V: TRBV30
D: -
CDR3: CAWSWGRGTHGYTF
DNA: TGTGCCTGGAGTTGGGGCAGGGGAACCCATGGCTACACCTTC

size: -
J: TRBJ1-1
V: TRBV25-1
D: -
CDR3: CASSVAGRNTEAFF
DNA: TGTGCCAGCAGTGTAGCGGGCCGGAACACTGAAGCTTTCTTT

size: -
J: TRBJ2-2
V: TRBV4-1
D: -
CDR3: CASSRGGTAVGELFF
DNA: TGCGCCAGCAGCCGTGGAGGGACCGCCGTCGGGGAGCTGTTTTTT

size: -
J: TRBJ2-3
V: TRBV9
D: TRBD2
CDR3: CASSQTSGRRDTQYF
DNA: TGTGCCAGCAGCCAGACTAGCGGGAGAAGAGATACGCAGTATTTT

size: -
J: TRBJ1-1
V: TRBV7-9
D: TRBD1
CDR3: CASSHRGQGAGSW
DNA: TGTGCCAGCAGCCACCGAGGACAGGGGGCGGGGTCGTGG

size: -
J: TRBJ1-2
V: TRBV11-3
D: -
CDR3: CASSLGGSRGYTF
DNA: TGTGCCAGCAGCTTAGGAGGTTCGAGGGGCTACACCTTC

size: -
J: TRBJ1-1
V: TRBV30
D: -
CDR3: CAWTATLNTEAFF
DNA: TGTGCCTGGACGGCGACTTTGAACACTGAAGCTTTCTTT

size: -
J: TRBJ2-1
V: TRBV5-1
D: TRBD2
CDR3: CASSLAGGSSYNEQFF
DNA: TGCGCCAGCAGCTTGGCCGGGGGGAGCTCCTACAATGAGCAGTTCTTC

size: -
J: TRBJ1-1
V: TRBV6-1
D: TRBD1
CDR3: CASRPTRDRGPAFF
DNA: TGTGCCAGCAGACCTACCCGGGACAGGGGGCCCGCTTTCTTT

size: -
J: TRBJ2-7
V: TRBV28
D: TRBD2
CDR3: CASSRLAGPYEQYF
DNA: TGTGCCAGCAGTCGACTAGCGGGGCCCTACGAGCAGTACTTC

size: -
J: TRBJ2-7
V: TRBV28
D: TRBD1
CDR3: CASSHRGVYYEQYF
DNA: TGTGCCAGCAGCCACAGGGGGGTTTACTACGAGCAGTACTTC

size: -
J: TRBJ1-2
V: TRBV7-9
D: -
CDR3: CASSLAGTPAGGYTF
DNA: TGTGCCAGCAGCTTAGCGGGGACACCGGCTGGTGGCTACACCTTC

size: -
J: TRBJ1-5
V: TRBV7-2
D: -
CDR3: CASSSLPGQPQHF
DNA: TGTGCCAGCAGCTCGCTGCCGGGTCAGCCCCAGCATTTT

size: -
J: TRBJ2-2
V: TRBV4-2
D: -
CDR3: CASSRTTQGSGTGELFF
DNA: TGTGCCAGCAGCCGCACTACACAGGGATCGGGCACCGGGGAGCTGTTTTTT

size: -
J: TRBJ2-3
V: TRBV7-3
D: TRBD2
CDR3: CASSLLAGGPDTQYF
DNA: TGTGCCAGCAGCTTATTGGCGGGGGGGCCAGATACGCAGTATTTT

size: -
J: TRBJ1-2
V: TRBV7-9
D: -
CDR3: CASSSQGYGYTF
DNA: TGTGCCAGCAGCTCACAGGGCTATGGCTACACCTTC

size: once
J: TRBJ1-1
V: TRBV10-3
D: -
CDR3: CAISESWQEAFF
DNA: TGTGCCATCAGTGAGTCGTGGCAGGAAGCTTTCTTT

size: once
J: TRBJ1-5
V: TRBV7-8
D: -
CDR3: CASRSTIYSNQPQHF
DNA: TGTGCCAGCAGATCTACTATCTATAGCAATCAGCCCCAGCATTTT

size: -
J: TRBJ2-1
V: TRBV5-1
D: -
CDR3: CASSRGGTEFNEQFF
DNA: TGCGCCAGCAGCCGGGGGGGGACAGAATTTAATGAGCAGTTCTTC

size: once
J: TRBJ1-1
V: TRBV19
D: TRBD1
CDR3: CASSIPRFGDREAFF
DNA: TGTGCCAGTAGTATACCGCGGTTTGGGGACAGAGAAGCTTTCTTT

size: -
J: TRBJ2-7
V: TRBV10-3
D: TRBD2
CDR3: CAISESASGGRGEQYF
DNA: TGTGCCATCAGTGAGTCGGCTAGCGGGGGGAGGGGCGAGCAGTACTTC

size: -
J: TRBJ1-2
V: TRBV6-6
D: -
CDR3: CASSRGSGHYGYTF
DNA: TGTGCCAGCAGCCGCGGGAGCGGTCACTATGGCTACACCTTC

size: once
J: TRBJ1-4
V: TRBV7-6
D: TRBD1
CDR3: CASSRRGKSEKLFF
DNA: TGTGCCAGCAGCCGCAGGGGGAAGAGTGAAAAACTGTTTTTT

size: -
J: TRBJ1-6
V: TRBV30
D: -
CDR3: CAWSVERDSPLHF
DNA: TGTGCCTGGAGTGTAGAGAGGGATTCACCCCTCCACTTT

size: -
J: TRBJ1-6
V: TRBV4-1
D: TRBD1
CDR3: CASSRQRNGQGSSYNSPLHF
DNA: TGCGCCAGCAGCCGACAGCGAAACGGACAGGGCAGCTCCTATAATTCACCCCTCCACTTT

size: once
J: TRBJ2-5
V: TRBV5-6
D: -
CDR3: CASSLFRAFQETQYF
DNA: TGTGCCAGCAGCTTGTTTAGAGCGTTCCAAGAGACCCAGTACTTC

size: few
J: TRBJ1-1
V: TRBV7-8
D: TRBD1
CDR3: CASSLQGVDTEAFF
DNA: TGTGCCAGCAGCCTTCAGGGGGTAGACACTGAAGCTTTCTTT

size: few
J: TRBJ2-5
V: TRBV11-3
D: TRBD1
CDR3: CASSSRTGIQETQYF
DNA: TGTGCCAGCAGCTCCCGGACAGGAATCCAAGAGACCCAGTACTTC

size: -
J: TRBJ2-7
V: TRBV18
D: -
CDR3: CASSPVGSSYEQYF
DNA: TGTGCCAGCTCACCCGTGGGGAGCTCCTACGAGCAGTACTTC

size: -
J: TRBJ1-4
V: TRBV9
D: -
CDR3: CASSVGPGLNEKLFF
DNA: TGTGCCAGCAGCGTAGGACCAGGGTTGAATGAAAAACTGTTTTTT

size: -
J: TRBJ1-2
V: TRBV7-9
D: TRBD1
CDR3: CASSLASRTGGNYGYTF
DNA: TGTGCCAGCAGCTTAGCATCTCGGACAGGGGGCAACTATGGCTACACCTTC

size: -
J: TRBJ2-5
V: TRBV19
D: TRBD2
CDR3: CASMREGETQYF
DNA: TGTGCCAGTATGAGGGAGGGGGAGACCCAGTACTTC

size: -
J: TRBJ2-4
V: TRBV19
D: -
CDR3: CASSHLGAVAKNIQYF
DNA: TGTGCCAGTAGTCACCTTGGGGCCGTAGCCAAAAACATTCAGTACTTC

size: -
J: TRBJ1-1
V: TRBV10-3
D: -
CDR3: CAISDRNTEAFF
DNA: TGTGCCATCAGTGATAGGAACACTGAAGCTTTCTTT

size: -
J: TRBJ1-1
V: TRBV5-4
D: -
CDR3: CASSQGLRNTEAFF
DNA: TGTGCCAGCAGCCAGGGACTGAGGAACACTGAAGCTTTCTTT

size: -
J: TRBJ2-7
V: TRBV19
D: TRBD1
CDR3: CASSIGDRVGEQYF
DNA: TGTGCCAGTAGTATAGGAGACAGGGTGGGGGAGCAGTACTTC

size: -
J: TRBJ1-1
V: TRBV5-1
D: TRBD1
CDR3: CASSFKQGAPEAFF
DNA: TGCGCCAGCAGCTTCAAACAGGGGGCCCCTGAAGCTTTCTTT

size: once
J: TRBJ2-1
V: TRBV6-1
D: -
CDR3: CASTLSGGVNEQFF
DNA: TGTGCCAGCACCCTTAGCGGAGGGGTCAATGAGCAGTTCTTC

size: -
J: TRBJ2-6
V: TRBV28
D: -
CDR3: CASSFMTDSGANVLTF
DNA: TGTGCCAGCAGTTTCATGACAGACTCTGGGGCCAACGTCCTGACTTTC

size: -
J: TRBJ2-1
V: TRBV2
D: -
CDR3: CASREPGLGSIEQFF
DNA: TGTGCCAGCAGGGAACCGGGACTGGGGTCGATCGAGCAGTTCTTC

size: -
J: TRBJ2-5
V: TRBV28
D: TRBD2
CDR3: CASNSGRVGKTQYF
DNA: TGTGCCAGCAATAGCGGGAGGGTCGGGAAGACCCAGTACTTC

size: -
J: TRBJ2-5
V: TRBV14
D: -
CDR3: CASSHGGETQYF
DNA: TGTGCCAGCAGCCACGGCGGAGAGACCCAGTACTTC

size: -
J: TRBJ2-3
V: TRBV11-1
D: TRBD2
CDR3: CASSLTSGRSDTQYF
DNA: TGTGCCAGCAGCCTGACTAGCGGGAGGTCAGATACGCAGTATTTT

size: -
J: TRBJ2-5
V: TRBV6-1
D: TRBD2
CDR3: CASSEEGLAGGWETQYF
DNA: TGTGCCAGCAGTGAAGAGGGACTAGCGGGGGGCTGGGAGACCCAGTACTTC

size: -
J: TRBJ2-5
V: TRBV18
D: -
CDR3: CASSPPSQETQYF
DNA: TGTGCCAGCTCACCACCCAGCCAAGAGACCCAGTACTTC

size: once
J: TRBJ1-5
V: TRBV5-6
D: TRBD1
CDR3: CASSLQTGNQHF
DNA: TGTGCCAGCAGCCTGCAGACAGGGAACCAGCATTTT

size: -
J: TRBJ2-2
V: TRBV7-8
D: TRBD1
CDR3: CASSLVVGQGNTGELFF
DNA: TGTGCCAGCAGCTTAGTAGTGGGACAGGGGAACACCGGGGAGCTGTTTTTT

size: -
J: TRBJ2-1
V: TRBV11-3
D: -
CDR3: CASSLDFQRDNEQFF
DNA: TGTGCCAGCAGCTTAGATTTCCAGCGGGACAATGAGCAGTTCTTC

size: once
J: TRBJ1-1
V: TRBV11-2
D: -
CDR3: CASSFGGYNTEAFF
DNA: TGTGCCAGCAGCTTCGGGGGGTATAACACTGAAGCTTTCTTT

size: -
J: TRBJ2-7
V: TRBV5-4
D: TRBD2
CDR3: CASRAEAGAYEQYF
DNA: TGTGCCAGCAGGGCTGAAGCGGGAGCCTACGAGCAGTACTTC